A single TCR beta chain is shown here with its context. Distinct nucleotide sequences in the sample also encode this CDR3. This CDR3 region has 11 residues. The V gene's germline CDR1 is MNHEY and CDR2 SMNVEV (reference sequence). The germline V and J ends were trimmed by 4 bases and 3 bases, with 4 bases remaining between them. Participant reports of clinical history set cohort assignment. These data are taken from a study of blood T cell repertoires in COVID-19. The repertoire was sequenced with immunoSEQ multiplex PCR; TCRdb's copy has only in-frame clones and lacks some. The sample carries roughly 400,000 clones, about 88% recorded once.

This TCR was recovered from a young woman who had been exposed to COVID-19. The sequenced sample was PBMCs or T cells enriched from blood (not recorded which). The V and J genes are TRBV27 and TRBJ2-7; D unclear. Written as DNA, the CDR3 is TGTGCCAGCAGTTCCCACTACGAGCAGTACTTC. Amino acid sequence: CASSSHYEQYF.